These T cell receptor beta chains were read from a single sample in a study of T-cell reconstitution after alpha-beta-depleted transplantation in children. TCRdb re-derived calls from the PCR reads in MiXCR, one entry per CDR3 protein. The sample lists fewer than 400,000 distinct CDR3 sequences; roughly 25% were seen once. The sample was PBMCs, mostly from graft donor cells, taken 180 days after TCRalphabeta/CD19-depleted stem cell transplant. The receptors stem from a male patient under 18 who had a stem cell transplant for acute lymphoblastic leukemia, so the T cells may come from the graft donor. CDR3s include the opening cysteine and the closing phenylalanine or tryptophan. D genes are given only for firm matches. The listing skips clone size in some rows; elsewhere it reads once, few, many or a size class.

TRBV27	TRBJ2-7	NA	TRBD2	TGTGCCACTAGACTAGCGGGATTCTACGAGCAGTACTTC	CATRLAGFYEQYF
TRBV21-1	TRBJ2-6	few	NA	TGTGCCAGCAGCAAGGGGATTGGGGACAAACCCCAATCTGGGGCCAACGTCCTGACTTTC	CASSKGIGDKPQSGANVLTF
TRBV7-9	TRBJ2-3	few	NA	TGTGCCAGCAGCTTACGGCAGACTACAAGGGATACGCAGTATTTT	CASSLRQTTRDTQYF
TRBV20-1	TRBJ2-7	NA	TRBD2	TGCAGTGCTAGCGGGAGGGTCGCCTACGAGCAGTACTTC	CSASGRVAYEQYF
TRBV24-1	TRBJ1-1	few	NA	TGTGCCACCAGGGCCCCAGGGAGAACTGAAGCTTTCTTT	CATRAPGRTEAFF
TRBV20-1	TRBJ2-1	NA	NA	TGCAGTGCTAGGCCCAGGAGCTCCTACAATGAGCAGTTCTTC	CSARPRSSYNEQFF
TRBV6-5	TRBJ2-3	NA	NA	TGTGCCAGCAGTTACTCGAAGGGTTTTGGAGATACGCAGTATTTT	CASSYSKGFGDTQYF
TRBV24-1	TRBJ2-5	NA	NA	TGTGCCACGCCACCCAGGGGCCAAGAGACCCAGTACTTC	CATPPRGQETQYF
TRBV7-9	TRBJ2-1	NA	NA	TGTGCCAGCAGCCCCCCCAGGGCCGAGAGGTACAATGAGCAGTTCTTC	CASSPPRAERYNEQFF
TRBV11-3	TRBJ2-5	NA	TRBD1	TGTGCCAGCAGTGGACAGGAAGAGACCCAGTACTTC	CASSGQEETQYF
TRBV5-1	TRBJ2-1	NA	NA	TGCGCCAGCAGCTTGGACTCTAGACTACCCTTCTCCTACAATGAGCAGTTCTTC	CASSLDSRLPFSYNEQFF
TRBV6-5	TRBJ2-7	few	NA	TGTGCCAGCAGTTCGGGACCCTACTACGGGCAGTACTTC	CASSSGPYYGQYF
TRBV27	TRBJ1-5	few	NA	TGTGCCAGCAGTTTCACGGATAGCAATCAGCCCCAGCATTTT	CASSFTDSNQPQHF
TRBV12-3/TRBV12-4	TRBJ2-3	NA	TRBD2	TGTGCCAGCAGGCGCCGGGACTACCCTAGCACAGATACGCAGTATTTT	CASRRRDYPSTDTQYF
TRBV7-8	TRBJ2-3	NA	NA	TGTGCCAGCAGCTTAGTGCGGGGGCCCGCAGATACGCAGTATTTT	CASSLVRGPADTQYF
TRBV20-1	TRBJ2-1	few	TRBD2	TGCAGTGCTAGGGGGCTAGCGGGAGCCTACAATGAGCAGTTCTTC	CSARGLAGAYNEQFF
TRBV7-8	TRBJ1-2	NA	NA	TGTGCCAGCAGCTTAGGGTTGCTTGGTGGCTACACCTTC	CASSLGLLGGYTF
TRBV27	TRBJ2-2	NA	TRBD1	TGTGCCAGCAGATACCAGGGGGCGCAGACCGGGGAGCTGTTTTTT	CASRYQGAQTGELFF
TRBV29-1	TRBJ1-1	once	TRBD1	TGCAGCGTCGGGACAGGGATGAACACTGAAGCTTTCTTT	CSVGTGMNTEAFF
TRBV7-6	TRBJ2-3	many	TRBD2	TGTGCCAGCAGCCGGCTACGAGCGGGAGGAGGGGATACGCAGTATTTT	CASSRLRAGGGDTQYF